This T cell receptor (beta chain) came from a study of OX40 agonist ivuxolimab in advanced cancers. Study-wide context: Administration of intravenous ivuxolimab to patients occurred every 2 weeks at 0.01 to 10 mg/kg. Study results and limitations: Expanded clones were, on average, more numerous in CD8+ T cells than in CD4+. At 0.1 to 3.0 mg/kg, CD4+ and CD8+ blood T cells expanded clonally by week 6.

Drawing of blood for sampling happened at baseline, at cycle 4 day 1, and at cycle 7 day 1. Here immunoSEQ multiplex PCR was the method, and the copy in TCRdb shows in-frame clones only, minus some. The sample has around 10,000 clones, about 80% seen once. About this clone: What it binds is not known.

The CDR3 runs to 18 residues. V lost 1 base, J lost 2 bases, and 11 bases stayed unmatched. Germline assignment: CDR1 LNHDA and CDR2 SQIVND (reference sequence). This clonotype was sampled from an adult with an advanced solid tumor such as melanoma, head and neck, liver or kidney cancer. The sample here was CD4+ or CD8+ T cells sorted from blood, taken in a trial of the OX40 agonist ivuxolimab. The chain recombines TRBV19 with TRBJ2-3, with 8 bases identical to TRBD1. For the CDR3, the DNA is TGTGCCAGTAGTATAGTCGGGACAGGCGGAGGGATCACAGATACGCAGTATTTT. Residues: CASSIVGTGGGITDTQYF.